This note documents a single TCR beta chain sequence. This record comes from a study of blood T cell repertoires in COVID-19. The overall study: Material from acute and convalescent COVID-19 was sourced from the United States, Italy and Spain.

The germline V gene encodes CDR1 SGHVS and CDR2 FNYEAQ. The CDR3 contains 14 residues. V gave up 5 bases and J gave up 6 bases; unmatched junction bases: 8. In terms of age and location, participants ranged from roughly 18 to 100 years and lived in roughly 22 US areas. Measured with immunoSEQ multiplex PCR; TCRdb has only the in-frame clones, and not every one. The top ten clones hold just under 9% of a sample with 200,000 to 250,000 clones, 81% of them seen once. The sample comprised PBMCs or T cells enriched from blood (not recorded which). The chain has TRBV7-6 and TRBJ2-7; TRBD1 aligns across 9 bases. This receptor was obtained from a woman aged 45-59 years with acute COVID-19. In nucleotides, the CDR3 is TGTGCCAGCAGCCAGACGGGACAGGGTCTCGAGCAGTACTTC. It yields the protein CASSQTGQGLEQYF.